Listed below are T cell receptor beta chains from one sample, sequenced in a study of blood T cell repertoires in COVID-19. TCRdb's copy holds only in-frame clones and misses some; the assay was immunoSEQ multiplex PCR. This sample has hundreds of thousands of clones, with 85% to 90% found just once. Sequencing used peripheral blood. The receptors here all came from a woman aged 70-85 years with COVID-19, enrolled during active disease. Each CDR3 is given with its conserved first and last residue. Fields, in order: CDR3 protein, CDR3 DNA, J gene, clone size, D gene, V gene. D genes are given only for firm matches. Some rows have no size entry. The others give once, few or many, or a class for an expanded clone.

CDR3 protein: CASSHGQGEFSEKLFF
CDR3 DNA: TGTGCCAGCTCCCATGGACAGGGCGAGTTTAGCGAAAAACTGTTTTTT
J gene: TRBJ1-4
clone size: NA
D gene: TRBD1
V gene: TRBV18

CDR3 protein: CASATGGPTGELFF
CDR3 DNA: TGCGCCAGCGCGACAGGGGGCCCCACCGGGGAGCTGTTTTTT
J gene: TRBJ2-2
clone size: NA
D gene: TRBD1
V gene: TRBV5-1

CDR3 protein: CASSSSTGGYTF
CDR3 DNA: TGTGCCAGCAGCTCTTCGACCGGGGGCTACACCTTC
J gene: TRBJ1-2
clone size: once
D gene: NA
V gene: TRBV5-4

CDR3 protein: CASSEVPAEDSPLHF
CDR3 DNA: TGTGCCAGCAGTGAAGTCCCGGCGGAGGATTCACCCCTCCACTTT
J gene: TRBJ1-6
clone size: NA
D gene: NA
V gene: TRBV2

CDR3 protein: CASSLSQGAPYYEQYF
CDR3 DNA: TGTGCCAGCAGTTTATCCCAGGGGGCCCCTTACTACGAGCAGTACTTC
J gene: TRBJ2-7
clone size: NA
D gene: TRBD1
V gene: TRBV27

CDR3 protein: CSAREGNEQFF
CDR3 DNA: TGCAGTGCTAGGGAGGGCAATGAGCAGTTCTTC
J gene: TRBJ2-1
clone size: NA
D gene: NA
V gene: TRBV20-1

CDR3 protein: CASSLQGDTIYF
CDR3 DNA: TGCGCCAGCAGCTTGCAGGGGGACACCATATATTTT
J gene: TRBJ1-3
clone size: once
D gene: TRBD1
V gene: TRBV5-1

CDR3 protein: CASSPGTYTNTGELFF
CDR3 DNA: TGTGCCAGCAGTCCCGGGACATATACGAACACCGGGGAGCTGTTTTTT
J gene: TRBJ2-2
clone size: NA
D gene: NA
V gene: TRBV6-6

CDR3 protein: CASRPNLLSYNEQFF
CDR3 DNA: TGTGCCAGCAGGCCTAATCTACTTTCCTACAATGAGCAGTTCTTC
J gene: TRBJ2-1
clone size: NA
D gene: NA
V gene: TRBV27

CDR3 protein: CASSLRSPYEQYF
CDR3 DNA: TGTGCCAGCAGCCTGCGGAGCCCCTACGAGCAGTACTTC
J gene: TRBJ2-7
clone size: few
D gene: NA
V gene: TRBV14

CDR3 protein: CASSHRDTLRGYTF
CDR3 DNA: TGTGCCAGCAGCCACCGGGACACCTTGAGAGGCTACACCTTC
J gene: TRBJ1-2
clone size: NA
D gene: NA
V gene: TRBV3-1/TRBV3-2

CDR3 protein: CASRQGAGDLYTF
CDR3 DNA: TGTGCCAGCAGACAGGGGGCCGGGGATCTCTACACCTTC
J gene: TRBJ1-2
clone size: NA
D gene: TRBD1
V gene: TRBV7-2

CDR3 protein: CASRNGGGYTF
CDR3 DNA: TGCGCCAGCAGAAATGGCGGGGGCTACACCTTC
J gene: TRBJ1-2
clone size: NA
D gene: NA
V gene: TRBV4-3

CDR3 protein: CASSSTPGQRIF
CDR3 DNA: TGTGCCAGCAGCTCGACTCCGGGACAGCGTATTTTT
J gene: TRBJ1-4
clone size: NA
D gene: TRBD1
V gene: TRBV5-8

CDR3 protein: CASRRAGGTEAFF
CDR3 DNA: TGTGCCAGCAGAAGGGCAGGGGGCACTGAAGCTTTCTTT
J gene: TRBJ1-1
clone size: NA
D gene: TRBD1
V gene: TRBV6-5

CDR3 protein: CASSQGSLAGGTGELFF
CDR3 DNA: TGTGCCAGCAGCCAAGGGTCACTAGCGGGGGGCACCGGGGAGCTGTTTTTT
J gene: TRBJ2-2
clone size: NA
D gene: TRBD2
V gene: TRBV4-2

CDR3 protein: CASSTTSGGAEEQFF
CDR3 DNA: TGCGCCAGCAGCACCACTAGCGGGGGGGCCGAGGAGCAGTTCTTC
J gene: TRBJ2-1
clone size: NA
D gene: TRBD2
V gene: TRBV5-1

CDR3 protein: CASSYRGQGSYEQYF
CDR3 DNA: TGTGCCAGCAGTTACCGGGGACAGGGGTCCTACGAGCAGTACTTC
J gene: TRBJ2-7
clone size: NA
D gene: TRBD1
V gene: TRBV6-5

CDR3 protein: CASSPTSGGFEQYF
CDR3 DNA: TGTGCCAGCAGCCCGACGAGCGGGGGGTTCGAGCAGTACTTC
J gene: TRBJ2-7
clone size: NA
D gene: TRBD2
V gene: TRBV3-1/TRBV3-2

CDR3 protein: CASSISGTVLSGYTF
CDR3 DNA: TGTGCCAGTAGTATATCCGGGACAGTCCTATCTGGCTACACCTTC
J gene: TRBJ1-2
clone size: NA
D gene: TRBD1
V gene: TRBV19

CDR3 protein: CASSRLPGQGVYGYTF
CDR3 DNA: TGCGCCAGCAGCCGATTACCCGGACAGGGGGTATATGGCTACACCTTC
J gene: TRBJ1-2
clone size: NA
D gene: TRBD1
V gene: TRBV4-1

CDR3 protein: CASNPQTRGLETQYF
CDR3 DNA: TGTGCCAGCAACCCCCAGACTAGGGGTTTAGAGACCCAGTACTTC
J gene: TRBJ2-5
clone size: NA
D gene: NA
V gene: TRBV2

CDR3 protein: CAISESGAGDRERRQPQHF
CDR3 DNA: TGTGCCATCAGTGAGTCTGGCGCAGGGGACAGGGAGCGGCGTCAGCCCCAGCATTTT
J gene: TRBJ1-5
clone size: NA
D gene: TRBD1
V gene: TRBV10-3

CDR3 protein: CASSPLGGDEKLFF
CDR3 DNA: TGCGCCAGCAGCCCGCTAGGAGGAGATGAAAAACTGTTTTTT
J gene: TRBJ1-4
clone size: NA
D gene: NA
V gene: TRBV4-1

CDR3 protein: CSAGGEDGYTF
CDR3 DNA: TGCAGTGCCGGCGGTGAGGATGGCTACACCTTC
J gene: TRBJ1-2
clone size: NA
D gene: NA
V gene: TRBV20-1